The 27 T cell receptor beta chains in this list originate from one sample, sequenced in a study of technical replicates of blood from several donors. Method: immunoSEQ multiplex PCR; TCRdb's copy keeps in-frame clones and lacks some. This table has 14,000 or so clones, approximately 88% appearing once. Source material: PBMCs. These receptors were collected from a human donor in good health.

The V gene is TRBV5-8, the J gene TRBJ2-7; D not certain. Germline-derived CDR1 and CDR2 are SGHTS and YDEGEE. The germline V and J ends were trimmed by 2 bases and 2 bases, with 14 bases remaining between them. The CDR3 covers 15 residues. The CDR3 DNA reads TGTGCCAGCAGCTTACAAACCAACACCGCCTACGAGCAGTACTTC. Residues: CASSLQTNTAYEQYF.

V gene TRBV6-1 combines with J gene TRBJ2-2, with 12 nucleotides matching TRBD2. Trimming cost V 8 bases and J 8 bases; bases outside gene matches: 6. Germline CDR1 and CDR2: MNHNS and SASEGT. The CDR3 loop spans 14 amino acids. The CDR3 nucleotides are TGTGCCAGCGATCGACTAGCGGGAGAAGGGGAGCTGTTTTTT. Protein sequence: CASDRLAGEGELFF.

J is TRBJ2-3 and V is TRBV27; TRBD1 is a possible D gene (5 bases). Germline V gene sequence: CDR1 MNHEY, CDR2 SMNVEV (reference sequence). Deletions cut 1 base from V and 1 base from J, with 15 bases between. This CDR3 spans 17 amino acids. The CDR3 reads CASSLFGAGRGTDTQYF. The CDR3 DNA sequence: TGTGCCAGCAGTTTATTCGGCGCAGGGCGCGGCACAGATACGCAGTATTTT.

A few counts support this clone. The chain has TRBV29-1 and TRBJ1-1, with D possibly being TRBD1 (6 bases). Germline V gives CDR1 SQVTM, CDR2 ANQGSEA. Trimming cost V 5 bases and J 1 base, with 11 bases left between them. The CDR3 length is 13 residues. This CDR3 is CSVRGIRNTEAFF. The CDR3 region has the DNA TGCAGCGTTAGGGGGATTCGGAACACTGAAGCTTTCTTT.

The chain has TRBV29-1 and TRBJ2-5, with D perhaps TRBD1 (5 bases). The V end was cut by 6 bases, the J end by 3 bases, with 14 bases between. CDR1 and CDR2 (germline): SQVTM, ANQGSEA. The CDR3 contains 13 residues. The CDR3 bases are TGCAGCGTCCCTGACAGCGTTAAAGAGACCCAGTACTTC. Amino acids: CSVPDSVKETQYF. Based on the CDR3 plus reference TRBV29-1 and TRBJ2-5, the full variable domain is SAVISQKPSRDICQRGTSLTIQCQVDSQVTMMFWYRQQPGQSLTLIATANQGSEATYESGFVIDKFPISRPNLTFSTLTVSNMSPEDSSIYLCSVPDSVKETQYFGPGTRLLVL.

The J gene is TRBJ2-3, the V gene TRBV9, with D possibly TRBD1 on 5 matching bases. Trimming shortened V by 0 bases and J by 4 bases, and 12 bases separated the two germline ends. This CDR3 contains 15 residues. CDR1 and CDR2 from the germline V gene are SGDLS and YYNGEE. The CDR3 DNA sequence: TGTGCCAGCAGCGTAGCTATAGGGGAAGCAGATACGCAGTATTTT. This encodes CASSVAIGEADTQYF.

This rearrangement joins TRBV7-2 to TRBJ2-1; 11 nucleotides match TRBD1. In germline, CDR1 is SGHTA, CDR2 FQGNSA. Trimming at V came to 3 bases and at J to 5 bases, leaving 3 bases not matched to a gene. The CDR3 consists of 15 residues. The CDR3 DNA follows: TGTGCCAGCAGCTTCGGGACAGGGGGGAACAATGAGCAGTTCTTC. It specifies CASSFGTGGNNEQFF.

The chain has TRBV5-8 and TRBJ2-1, with 7 nucleotides matching TRBD2. From germline, CDR1 is SGHTS and CDR2 YDEGEE. J gave up 10 bases and V 7 bases, and 14 bases lay outside the gene matches. The CDR3 loop spans 14 amino acids. DNA for the CDR3: TGTGCCAGCCGGGAGGTAGCGGCCCTCACGGAGCAGTTCTTC. Protein: CASREVAALTEQFF.

This clone occurred once. This chain links TRBV30 with TRBJ2-7; possibly TRBD1 for D (6 bases). The CDR3 runs 10 residues. Germline CDR1 is GTSNPN and CDR2 is SVGIG (reference sequence). In DNA, the CDR3 is TGTGCACAGGGCATCTACGAGCAGTACTTC. Its translation: CAQGIYEQYF.

This clone was observed once. This chain's CDR3 is CASSASSGWGNEQFF. CDR3 in DNA: TGTGCCAGCAGCGCATCTAGCGGGTGGGGCAATGAGCAGTTCTTC. This rearrangement joins TRBV5-8 to TRBJ2-1; 8 positions match TRBD2. The V segment lost 4 bases and the J segment 6 bases; nucleotides outside the gene matches: 9. The CDR3 consists of 15 residues. The germline CDR1 and CDR2 sequences are SGHTS and YDEGEE. The variable domain in full, completed from reference TRBV5-8 and TRBJ2-1, reads EAGVTQSPTHLIKTRGQQATLRCSPISGHTSVYWYQQALGLGLQFLLWYDEGEERNRGNFPPRFSGRQFPNYSSELNVNALELEDSALYLCASSASSGWGNEQFFGPGTRLTVL.

The J gene is TRBJ1-5, the V gene TRBV7-8; 8 bases line up with TRBD1. With V trimmed by 5 bases and J by 4 bases, 10 bases remained unmatched. Germline values: CDR1 SGHVS, CDR2 FQNEAQ. The CDR3 sequence is 16 residues long. CDR3 bases: TGTGCCAGCAGCCAACAGGGGGGAGATTTGAATCAGCCCCAGCATTTT. Its protein product is CASSQQGGDLNQPQHF.

This chain joins TRBV6-5 and TRBJ2-2; D is unresolved. With 2 bases removed from V and 2 bases from J, the gap between germline ends came to 9 bases. CDR1 and CDR2 from the germline V gene are MNHEY and SVGAGI. The CDR3 sequence is 15 residues long. The CDR3 here is CASSYTVANTGELFF. CDR3 DNA sequence: TGTGCCAGCAGTTACACGGTAGCTAACACCGGGGAGCTGTTTTTT.

The chain uses TRBV16 and TRBJ1-2, with no clear D. This CDR3 has 14 amino acids. The V gene lost 4 bases and the J gene lost 4 bases, with 13 bases spanning the gap. Per the germline V gene, CDR1 is KGHSY and CDR2 is FQNENV. Here the CDR3 DNA reads TGTGCCAGCAGCCTTGCGGGGAGGTTCTATGGCTACACCTTC. It translates to CASSLAGRFYGYTF.

The chain employs TRBV4-2 and TRBJ2-7; 9 bases agree with TRBD1. J lost 3 bases, V lost 0 bases, and 15 bases had no gene match. Germline V lookup: CDR1 LGHNA, CDR2 YNFKEQ. This CDR3 contains 19 residues. CDR3 DNA: TGTGCCAGCAGCCAAGATCCCGAGTCAATACGGGACAGGGTCTACGAGCAGTACTTC. Translated, it gives CASSQDPESIRDRVYEQYF.

This clone has just one count. The chain recombines TRBV7-9 with TRBJ2-1; D might be TRBD2 (6 bases). This CDR3 has 15 amino acids. Germline lookup yields CDR1 SEHNR and CDR2 FQNEAQ (reference sequence). Trimming stripped 1 base from V and 5 bases from J, with 12 bases between. Here the CDR3 DNA reads TGTGCCAGCAGCTTAGTTGCGGGACCCAACAATGAGCAGTTCTTC. The encoded protein is CASSLVAGPNNEQFF.

The chain recombines TRBV28 with TRBJ1-3; maybe TRBD1 (5 bases). The V end lost 6 bases, the J end lost 0 bases, and 12 bases lay between the germline ends. Looked up from germline, CDR1 is MDHEN and CDR2 is SYDVKM. The CDR3 is 15 residues long. The CDR3 is CASSPQDSSGNTIYF. The CDR3 DNA reads TGTGCCAGCAGCCCACAGGATAGCTCTGGAAACACCATATATTTT.

The rearrangement links TRBV11-2 to TRBJ2-7; tentative D call: TRBD2 (6 bases). The CDR3 loop spans 13 amino acids. V lost 1 base, J lost 4 bases, and 8 bases lay in between. The V gene's germline CDR1 is SGHAT and CDR2 FQNNGV. The CDR3 loop reads CASSLGGGYEQYF. CDR3 nucleotide sequence: TGTGCCAGCAGCTTAGGTGGGGGGTACGAGCAGTACTTC.

The chain uses TRBV2 and TRBJ1-1; 9 bases line up with TRBD1. Germline V lookup: CDR1 SNHLY, CDR2 FYNNEI. Trimming at V came to 2 bases and at J to 0 bases, leaving 10 bases not matched to a gene. The CDR3 has 18 residues. The CDR3 loop is CASSETTGGGLMNTEAFF. In DNA, the CDR3 is TGTGCCAGCAGTGAAACGACAGGGGGGGGTTTAATGAACACTGAAGCTTTCTTT.

This chain uses TRBV6-5 with TRBJ1-1; TRBD1 aligns across 8 bases. Germline lookup yields CDR1 MNHEY and CDR2 SVGAGI. J was trimmed by 3 bases and V by 6 bases; bases with no gene match: 6. The CDR3 consists of 14 residues. The CDR3 loop reads CASSSRTGYTEAFF. CDR3 DNA sequence: TGTGCCAGCAGCTCACGGACAGGGTACACTGAAGCTTTCTTT.

This clone was counted between two and nine times. The chain joins TRBV7-9 to TRBJ1-2, with D possibly being TRBD1 (6 bases). This CDR3 spans 12 amino acids. V lost 3 bases and J lost 4, with 6 bases in between. The germline V gene has CDR1 SEHNR and CDR2 FQNEAQ (reference sequence). This CDR3 reads CASSLDSYGYTF. The CDR3 nucleotides read TGTGCCAGCAGCTTGGACAGCTATGGCTACACCTTC. The entire variable domain, with the rest obtained from reference TRBV7-9 and TRBJ1-2, is as follows: DTGVSQNPRHKITKRGQNVTFRCDPISEHNRLYWYRQTLGQGPEFLTYFQNEAQLEKSRLLSDRFSAERPKGSFSTLEIQRTEQGDSAMYLCASSLDSYGYTFGSGTRLTVV.

The chain joins TRBV2 to TRBJ2-7; 7 bases align to TRBD2. The V and J ends lost 6 bases and 3 bases, in that order; junction bases with no gene match: 5. The CDR3 has 13 amino acids. Germline loops: CDR1 SNHLY, CDR2 FYNNEI. The CDR3 nucleotides are TGTGCCAGCAGGACTAGCACGATCTACGAGCAGTACTTC. Its protein product is CASRTSTIYEQYF.

This clone was observed a handful of times. The chain has TRBV5-1 and TRBJ1-1; 8 nucleotides align to TRBD1. V lost 4 bases, J lost 8 bases, and 7 bases stayed unmatched. The CDR3 is made up of 13 amino acids. Germline V gene data show CDR1 as SGHRS and CDR2 as YFSETQ. CDR3 region: CASSLRQGLEAFF. In DNA form, the CDR3 reads TGCGCCAGCAGCCTAAGACAGGGGTTGGAAGCTTTCTTT. Full variable domain (outside the CDR3, taken from reference TRBV5-1 and TRBJ1-1): KAGVTQTPRYLIKTRGQQVTLSCSPISGHRSVSWYQQTPGQGLQFLFEYFSETQRNKGNFPGRFSGRQFSNSRSEMNVSTLELGDSALYLCASSLRQGLEAFFGQGTRLTVV.

This rearrangement joins TRBV11-2 to TRBJ2-5, with D possibly being TRBD2 (5 bases). This CDR3 is 13 amino acids long. Germline CDR1 is SGHAT and CDR2 is FQNNGV. V shed 5 bases and J shed 5 bases, with 12 bases lying between them. The CDR3 bases are TGTGCCAGCAGCCCAGGACTCCTGGAGACCCAGTACTTC. Its protein is CASSPGLLETQYF.

The V gene is TRBV10-1, the J gene TRBJ2-7, with 7 nucleotides matching TRBD1. Germline CDR1 and CDR2: WNHNN and SYGVQD (reference sequence). CDR3 size: 15 residues. Unmatched junction bases numbered 18, after V lost 4 bases and J lost 12 bases. The CDR3 coding sequence is TGCGCCAGCAGTGCGGGCAGTAGGGGACAGTTTCCCCGGTACTTC. Translated, it gives CASSAGSRGQFPRYF.

This sequence joins TRBV11-2 and TRBJ2-7; D is unclear. This CDR3 is built from 13 residues. CDR1 SGHAT and CDR2 FQNNGV come from the germline V gene. The V and J ends lost 3 bases and 1 base respectively, with 7 bases between them. CDR3 region: CASSLERSYEQYF. The CDR3 DNA is TGTGCCAGCAGCTTGGAGAGGTCCTACGAGCAGTACTTC.

This chain connects TRBV27 to TRBJ1-5; D gene uncertain. Germline CDR1 reads MNHEY; CDR2 reads SMNVEV (reference sequence). The CDR3 has 13 amino acids. Trimming shortened V by 5 bases and J by 9 bases, and 14 bases separated the two germline ends. The chain's CDR3 is CASSPEPPRPQHF. The CDR3 region has the DNA TGTGCCAGCAGTCCAGAACCTCCCCGGCCCCAGCATTTT.

This chain joins TRBV27 and TRBJ2-7, with a tentative D call TRBD1 (6 bases). The V gene lost 2 bases and the J gene lost 2 bases, with 16 bases spanning the gap. The germline CDR1 and CDR2 sequences are MNHEY and SMNVEV (reference sequence). The CDR3 has 16 amino acids. The chain's CDR3 is CASSLRGETGTYEQYF. CDR3 sequence (DNA): TGTGCCAGCAGTTTACGAGGGGAGACAGGAACCTACGAGCAGTACTTC.